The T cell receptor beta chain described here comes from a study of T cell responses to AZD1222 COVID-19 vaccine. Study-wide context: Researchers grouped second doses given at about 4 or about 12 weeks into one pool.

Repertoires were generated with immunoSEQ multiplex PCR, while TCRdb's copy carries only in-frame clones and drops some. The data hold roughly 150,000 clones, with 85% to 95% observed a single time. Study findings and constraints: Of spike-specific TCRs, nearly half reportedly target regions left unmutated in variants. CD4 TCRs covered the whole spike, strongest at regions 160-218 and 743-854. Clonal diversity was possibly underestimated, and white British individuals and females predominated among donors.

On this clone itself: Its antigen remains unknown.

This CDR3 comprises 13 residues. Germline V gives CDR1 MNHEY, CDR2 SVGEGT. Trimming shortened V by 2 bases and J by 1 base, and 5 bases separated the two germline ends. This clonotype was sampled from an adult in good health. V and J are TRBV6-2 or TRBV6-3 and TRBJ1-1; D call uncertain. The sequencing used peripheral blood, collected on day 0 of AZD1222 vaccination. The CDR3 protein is CASSYTQNTEAFF. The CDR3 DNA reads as TGTGCCAGCAGTTACACCCAGAACACTGAAGCTTTCTTT.